The 9 T cell receptor beta chains below all came from one sample that was sequenced in a study of T cell responses to AZD1222 COVID-19 vaccine. The protocol was immunoSEQ multiplex PCR, while the TCRdb copy is restricted to in-frame clones and leaves out a portion. Here the sample spans 250,000 to 300,000 clones, about 94% being singletons. The specimen comprised peripheral blood, sampled 28 days after the second AZD1222 dose. These receptors were collected from an adult who received the AZD1222 COVID-19 vaccine.

The rearrangement joins TRBV5-1 to TRBJ2-7, with D maybe TRBD2 (6 bases). The CDR3 contains 14 residues. The germline V gene has CDR1 SGHRS and CDR2 YFSETQ. V was shortened by 5 bases and J by 2 bases, with 14 bases between the two germline ends. The CDR3 region is CASSDGPGAYEQYF. CDR3 DNA sequence: TGCGCCAGCAGTGACGGCCCGGGGGCCTACGAGCAGTACTTC. Full variable domain (rest looked up from reference TRBV5-1 and TRBJ2-7): KAGVTQTPRYLIKTRGQQVTLSCSPISGHRSVSWYQQTPGQGLQFLFEYFSETQRNKGNFPGRFSGRQFSNSRSEMNVSTLELGDSALYLCASSDGPGAYEQYFGPGTRLTVT.

The V and J genes are TRBV11-2 and TRBJ1-3; the D gene is possibly TRBD1 (5 bases). V was cut by 2 bases and J by 0 bases, with 8 bases left in between. The germline CDR1 and CDR2 sequences are SGHAT and FQNNGV. CDR3 length: 15 amino acids. The CDR3 protein is CASSLRDLSGNTIYF. CDR3 nucleotides: TGTGCCAGCAGCTTAAGGGACCTCTCTGGAAACACCATATATTTT.

This clone was detected a few times. The rearrangement joins TRBV13 to TRBJ2-7; no reliable D call. Germline V gene sequence: CDR1 PRHDT, CDR2 FYEKMQ (reference sequence). There are 11 residues in the CDR3. The V and J ends lost 11 bases and 4 bases respectively, with 12 bases between them. CDR3 in amino acids: CAEIGLYEQYF. CDR3 in DNA: TGTGCCGAAATAGGGCTTTACGAGCAGTACTTC.

This chain uses TRBV5-6 with TRBJ1-3, with TRBD1 matching over 11 bases. Germline values: CDR1 SGHDT, CDR2 YYEEEE. Trimming removed 4 bases from V and 1 base from J; junction bases left unmatched: 4. The CDR3 has 16 amino acids. The CDR3 loop reads CASSRGQGVSGNTIYF. CDR3 coding DNA: TGTGCCAGCAGCAGGGGACAGGGGGTGTCTGGAAACACCATATATTTT.

J is TRBJ1-1 and V is TRBV4-1, with D possibly being TRBD1 (6 bases). Germline-derived CDR1 and CDR2 are MGHRA and YSYEKL. V was shortened by 1 base and J by 0 bases, with 15 bases between the two germline ends. This CDR3 has 17 amino acids. CDR3: CASSQAGDRTMNTEAFF. The CDR3 DNA follows: TGCGCCAGCAGCCAAGCTGGCGACAGGACAATGAACACTGAAGCTTTCTTT.

This chain links TRBV15 with TRBJ2-7; 8 bases map to TRBD2. CDR1 and CDR2 (germline): LNHNV, YYDKDF (reference sequence). V lost 1 base and J lost 2; bases outside the gene matches: 4. The CDR3 length is 15 residues. DNA of the CDR3: TGTGCCACCAGCAGAGCTCCCGGGAGGGCCTACGAGCAGTACTTC. Translated, it gives CATSRAPGRAYEQYF.

This clone was observed a single time. Relative to the germline gene, one junction end is altered; a read error may explain this. This rearrangement joins TRBV4-2 to TRBJ2-1; 10 nucleotides align to TRBD2. CDR1 is LGHNA, CDR2 YNFKEQ, per germline. The CDR3 loop spans 16 amino acids. This chain's CDR3 is CASSQDLAGVHNEQLF. The CDR3 DNA reads as TGTGCCAGCAGCCAAGATCTAGCGGGAGTCCACAATGAGCAGCTCTTC.

V and J are TRBV9 and TRBJ2-4; 10 bases align to TRBD2. There are 16 residues in the CDR3. Germline-derived CDR1 and CDR2 are SGDLS and YYNGEE. The junction had 13 bases not matched to a gene; V was cut back by 4 bases and J by 9 bases. In DNA form, the CDR3 reads TGTGCCAGCAGCAGGGGTGGGACTAGCGCCTCAGTCATTCAGTACTTC. Translated, it gives CASSRGGTSASVIQYF.

This rearrangement joins TRBV28 to TRBJ1-1, with no clear D. Germline lookup yields CDR1 MDHEN and CDR2 SYDVKM. Trimming left V 3 bases short and J 0 bases short, with 8 bases between. CDR3 length: 14 residues. For the CDR3, the DNA is TGTGCCAGCAGTTTCCCAGCGATGAACACTGAAGCTTTCTTT. Translated: CASSFPAMNTEAFF.